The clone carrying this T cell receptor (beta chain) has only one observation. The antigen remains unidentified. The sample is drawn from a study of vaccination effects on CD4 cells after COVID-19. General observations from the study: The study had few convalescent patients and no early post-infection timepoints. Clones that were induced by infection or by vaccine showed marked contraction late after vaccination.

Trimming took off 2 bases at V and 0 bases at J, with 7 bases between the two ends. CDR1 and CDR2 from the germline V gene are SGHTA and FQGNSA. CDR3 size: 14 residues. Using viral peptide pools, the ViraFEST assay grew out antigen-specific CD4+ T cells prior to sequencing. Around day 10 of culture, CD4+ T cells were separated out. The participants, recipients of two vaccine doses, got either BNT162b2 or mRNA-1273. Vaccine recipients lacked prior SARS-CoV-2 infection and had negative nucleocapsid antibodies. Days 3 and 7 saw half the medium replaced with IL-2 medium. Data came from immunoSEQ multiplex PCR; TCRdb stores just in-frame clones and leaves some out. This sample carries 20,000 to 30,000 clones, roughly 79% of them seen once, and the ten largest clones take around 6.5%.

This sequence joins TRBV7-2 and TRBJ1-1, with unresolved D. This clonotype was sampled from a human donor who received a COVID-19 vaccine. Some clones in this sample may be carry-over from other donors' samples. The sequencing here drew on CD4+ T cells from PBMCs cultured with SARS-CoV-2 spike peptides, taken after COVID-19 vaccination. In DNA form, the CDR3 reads TGTGCCAGCAGCTTAAATGCACTGAACACTGAAGCTTTCTTT. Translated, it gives CASSLNALNTEAFF.